Listed below are T cell receptor beta chains from one sample, sequenced in a study of regulatory T cells in long-lasting Graves disease. TCRdb re-called the multiplex PCR reads through MiXCR, storing one row per CDR3 protein. The sample includes 250,000 to 300,000 distinct CDR3 sequences, 22% of them seen just once. This specimen was peripheral blood mononuclear cells (PBMCs), taken when the disease was refractory, from a patient treated with antithyroid drugs. The receptors shown here come from a female donor with Graves disease. The CDR3 runs from the conserved cysteine through the conserved F or W. D genes are given only for firm matches. Size tells how often a clone was seen (once, few, many) or the class of an expanded clone, and some rows leave it out.

abundance: NA; d_gene: TRBD1; v_gene: TRBV11-2; j_gene: TRBJ2-6; CDR3nt: TGTGCCAGCAGCTTTCGGACAGGACCGAGCTCTGGGGCCAACGTCCTGACTTTC; CDR3aa: CASSFRTGPSSGANVLTF
abundance: few; d_gene: NA; v_gene: TRBV6-1; j_gene: TRBJ1-1; CDR3nt: TGTGCCAGCAGTGAATGGACGGAGATCGGCACTGAAGCTTTCTTT; CDR3aa: CASSEWTEIGTEAFF
abundance: NA; d_gene: TRBD2; v_gene: TRBV7-9; j_gene: TRBJ2-3; CDR3nt: TGTGCCAGCAGCCCCGGAGCGGGAGCGAGTGCAGATACGCAGTATTTT; CDR3aa: CASSPGAGASADTQYF
abundance: few; d_gene: NA; v_gene: TRBV20-1; j_gene: TRBJ2-5; CDR3nt: TGCAGTGCTAGAGACCCAGGGGGGCTAGTCAGGGAGACCCAGTACTTC; CDR3aa: CSARDPGGLVRETQYF
abundance: NA; d_gene: TRBD2; v_gene: TRBV12-3/TRBV12-4; j_gene: TRBJ2-3; CDR3nt: TGTGCCACGATAGCGGGAGTGGGGGCAGATACGCAGTATTTT; CDR3aa: CATIAGVGADTQYF
abundance: NA; d_gene: NA; v_gene: TRBV20-1; j_gene: TRBJ2-5; CDR3nt: TGCAGTGCTAAACGTTGGGCGGGACAAGAGACCCAGTACTTC; CDR3aa: CSAKRWAGQETQYF
abundance: NA; d_gene: TRBD1; v_gene: TRBV30; j_gene: TRBJ1-2; CDR3nt: TGTGCCTCGGACAGGGGCGGCTATGGCTACACCTTC; CDR3aa: CASDRGGYGYTF
abundance: NA; d_gene: TRBD2; v_gene: TRBV7-2; j_gene: TRBJ2-7; CDR3nt: TGTGCCAGCAGCTTTCGTGCAACTATATCGGGAGGGTATGCGGAGCAGTACTTC; CDR3aa: CASSFRATISGGYAEQYF
abundance: few; d_gene: NA; v_gene: TRBV6-1; j_gene: TRBJ2-6; CDR3nt: TGTGCCAGCAGTGGGACTTCTGGGGCCAACGTCCTGACTTTC; CDR3aa: CASSGTSGANVLTF
abundance: many; d_gene: TRBD2; v_gene: TRBV12-3/TRBV12-4; j_gene: TRBJ2-7; CDR3nt: TGTGCCAGCAGTTTGGGACTAGATGTGATCTACGAGCAGTACTTC; CDR3aa: CASSLGLDVIYEQYF
abundance: once; d_gene: NA; v_gene: TRBV20-1; j_gene: TRBJ1-5; CDR3nt: TGCAGTGCTAGAAGGACTACCTCTGGTGCTCAGCCCCAGCATTTT; CDR3aa: CSARRTTSGAQPQHF
abundance: few; d_gene: TRBD1; v_gene: TRBV19; j_gene: TRBJ2-7; CDR3nt: TGTGCCAGTGGGGGGACAGGGGACGGAGCGCAGTACTTC; CDR3aa: CASGGTGDGAQYF
abundance: NA; d_gene: NA; v_gene: TRBV7-9; j_gene: TRBJ1-6; CDR3nt: TGTGCCAGCAGCCCGCCGCAGGAGACTAATTCACCCCTCCACTTT; CDR3aa: CASSPPQETNSPLHF
abundance: many; d_gene: NA; v_gene: TRBV6-2/TRBV6-3; j_gene: TRBJ1-1; CDR3nt: TGTGCCAGCAGTTACCGCCCAGGATACACTGAAGCTTTCTTT; CDR3aa: CASSYRPGYTEAFF
abundance: NA; d_gene: NA; v_gene: TRBV15; j_gene: TRBJ2-2; CDR3nt: TGTGCCACCAGCAGAGATCGGGACGGGATTTGGACCGGGGAGCTGTTTTTT; CDR3aa: CATSRDRDGIWTGELFF
abundance: many; d_gene: TRBD1; v_gene: TRBV12-3/TRBV12-4; j_gene: TRBJ1-2; CDR3nt: TGTGCCAGCAGTTTTTATCCGGGCAGGGGGTTGCGGGGCTACACCTTC; CDR3aa: CASSFYPGRGLRGYTF
abundance: many; d_gene: NA; v_gene: TRBV18; j_gene: TRBJ2-5; CDR3nt: TGTGCCAGCTCACCCACTCCCGGGGAGACCCAGTACTTC; CDR3aa: CASSPTPGETQYF
abundance: NA; d_gene: NA; v_gene: TRBV7-6; j_gene: TRBJ2-1; CDR3nt: TGTGCCAGCGGGGGGAACTCCTACAATGAGCAGTTCTTC; CDR3aa: CASGGNSYNEQFF
abundance: many; d_gene: NA; v_gene: TRBV7-2; j_gene: TRBJ2-2; CDR3nt: TGTGCCAGCAGCTTAGATCGGTCGAACACCGGGGAGCTGTTTTTT; CDR3aa: CASSLDRSNTGELFF
abundance: NA; d_gene: NA; v_gene: TRBV6-1; j_gene: TRBJ2-7; CDR3nt: TGTGCCAGCAGTAAGCAGGGGTACGTAGCTACCCGTCGGGAGCAGTACTTC; CDR3aa: CASSKQGYVATRREQYF
abundance: many; d_gene: NA; v_gene: TRBV10-2; j_gene: TRBJ2-5; CDR3nt: TGCGCCAGCAGTGAAAACTACCAAGAGACCCAGTACTTC; CDR3aa: CASSENYQETQYF
abundance: NA; d_gene: TRBD1; v_gene: TRBV13; j_gene: TRBJ1-6; CDR3nt: TGTGCCAGCAGCTTAGCCGGGACAGAAGAAGGTTCACCCCTCCACTTT; CDR3aa: CASSLAGTEEGSPLHF
abundance: NA; d_gene: NA; v_gene: TRBV20-1; j_gene: TRBJ1-5; CDR3nt: TGCAGTGCTAGAGATCTAGGTCGTGGAGGCAGGGAGAATCAGCCCCAGCATTTT; CDR3aa: CSARDLGRGGRENQPQHF
abundance: many; d_gene: TRBD1; v_gene: TRBV6-2/TRBV6-3; j_gene: TRBJ1-2; CDR3nt: TGTGCCAGCAGTCCCGGCACAGGGGTGGGCGGCTACACCTTC; CDR3aa: CASSPGTGVGGYTF
abundance: NA; d_gene: NA; v_gene: TRBV5-6; j_gene: TRBJ1-1; CDR3nt: TGTGCCAGCAGCTCGGCCGGGACCTACAACACTGAAGCTTTCTTT; CDR3aa: CASSSAGTYNTEAFF
abundance: many; d_gene: NA; v_gene: TRBV7-2; j_gene: TRBJ1-4; CDR3nt: TGTGCCAGCAGCTTAGATCCACGGGATAATGAAAAACTGTTTTTT; CDR3aa: CASSLDPRDNEKLFF
abundance: NA; d_gene: NA; v_gene: TRBV7-3; j_gene: TRBJ2-1; CDR3nt: TGTGCCAGCAGCCCCAACAGGGTCGGTGAGCAGTTCTTC; CDR3aa: CASSPNRVGEQFF
abundance: NA; d_gene: NA; v_gene: TRBV6-1; j_gene: TRBJ2-5; CDR3nt: TGTGCCAGCAGTGAAGGTCAGGGTCAAGAGACCCAGTACTTC; CDR3aa: CASSEGQGQETQYF
abundance: many; d_gene: NA; v_gene: TRBV12-3/TRBV12-4; j_gene: TRBJ1-5; CDR3nt: TGTGCCAGCAGTTTAGCGGTTATGGCGATCGGGCAGCCCCAGCATTTT; CDR3aa: CASSLAVMAIGQPQHF
abundance: few; d_gene: NA; v_gene: TRBV6-5; j_gene: TRBJ2-5; CDR3nt: TGTGCCAGCAGTTACTCGTATCCTCCAGGGGTTCATGAGACCCAGTACTTC; CDR3aa: CASSYSYPPGVHETQYF
abundance: many; d_gene: NA; v_gene: TRBV28; j_gene: TRBJ2-7; CDR3nt: TGTGCCAGCAGTTCCTACGACAGGGCTAAGGGGGGACTTGACGAGCAGTACTTC; CDR3aa: CASSSYDRAKGGLDEQYF
abundance: many; d_gene: NA; v_gene: TRBV12-3/TRBV12-4; j_gene: TRBJ2-5; CDR3nt: TGTGCCAGCAGTTTGCCCACACTCCAAGAGACCCAGTACTTC; CDR3aa: CASSLPTLQETQYF
abundance: many; d_gene: NA; v_gene: TRBV6-2/TRBV6-3; j_gene: TRBJ1-4; CDR3nt: TGTGCCAGCAGTTACTCGGGGGAACAGAATGAAAAACTGTTTTTT; CDR3aa: CASSYSGEQNEKLFF
abundance: NA; d_gene: TRBD2; v_gene: TRBV20-1; j_gene: TRBJ2-7; CDR3nt: TGCAGTGCCCGGCCCCGGACTAGCGAGATCTACGAGCAGTACTTC; CDR3aa: CSARPRTSEIYEQYF
abundance: few; d_gene: NA; v_gene: TRBV14; j_gene: TRBJ1-2; CDR3nt: TGTGCCAGCAGTCGTCGGGACATGTGGGGCTACACCTTC; CDR3aa: CASSRRDMWGYTF
abundance: few; d_gene: TRBD1; v_gene: TRBV10-3; j_gene: TRBJ2-2; CDR3nt: TGTGCCATACGACAGGGGTACACCGGGGAGCTGTTTTTT; CDR3aa: CAIRQGYTGELFF
abundance: many; d_gene: TRBD1; v_gene: TRBV28; j_gene: TRBJ1-6; CDR3nt: TGTGCCAGCAATCAGGGGGATAATTCACCCCTCCACTTT; CDR3aa: CASNQGDNSPLHF
abundance: NA; d_gene: NA; v_gene: TRBV9; j_gene: TRBJ2-7; CDR3nt: TGTGCCAGCAGCGTCGAAGAAGGCGAGCAGTACTTC; CDR3aa: CASSVEEGEQYF
abundance: few; d_gene: TRBD1; v_gene: TRBV11-2; j_gene: TRBJ1-1; CDR3nt: TGTGCCAGCAGCTTAGACGCAGGGGGTTCGGCTGAAGCTTTCTTT; CDR3aa: CASSLDAGGSAEAFF